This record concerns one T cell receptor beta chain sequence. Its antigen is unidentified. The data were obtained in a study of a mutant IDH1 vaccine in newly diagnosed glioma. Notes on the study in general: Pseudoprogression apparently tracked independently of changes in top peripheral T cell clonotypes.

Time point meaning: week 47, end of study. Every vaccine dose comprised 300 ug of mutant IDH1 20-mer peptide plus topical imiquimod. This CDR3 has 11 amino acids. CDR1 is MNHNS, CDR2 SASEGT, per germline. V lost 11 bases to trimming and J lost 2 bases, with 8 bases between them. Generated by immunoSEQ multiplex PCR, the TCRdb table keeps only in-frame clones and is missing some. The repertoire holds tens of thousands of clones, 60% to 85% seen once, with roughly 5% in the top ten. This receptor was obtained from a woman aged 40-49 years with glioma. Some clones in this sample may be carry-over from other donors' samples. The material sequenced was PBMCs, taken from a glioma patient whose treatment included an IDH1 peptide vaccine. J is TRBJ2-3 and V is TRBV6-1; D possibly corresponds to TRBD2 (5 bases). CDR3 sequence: CAGSYTDTQYF. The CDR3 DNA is TGTGCCGGGAGTTACACAGATACGCAGTATTTT.